A single sample is the source of the 30 T cell receptor beta chains below, sequenced in a study of control samples from healthy donors and cancer patients. Profiled with immunoSEQ multiplex PCR; TCRdb holds only in-frame clones, not every one. This table has tens of thousands of clones, 80% to 90% appearing once. The sequenced sample consisted of PBMCs. The receptors were sampled from a woman aged 50 to 65 with head and neck cancer.

This chain connects TRBV19 to TRBJ1-2, with 10 bases matching TRBD1. The germline V gene has CDR1 LNHDA and CDR2 SQIVND (reference sequence). V was pared by 6 bases and J by 2 bases, with 3 bases of the junction left unmatched. The CDR3 is 14 amino acids. The CDR3 DNA is TGTGCCAGTAGGCCGGGACAGGGGAACTATGGCTACACCTTC. Its protein is CASRPGQGNYGYTF.

This chain links TRBV7-9 with TRBJ1-1; D is uncertain. Trimming took 2 bases from V and 5 from J, leaving 9 bases between them. Germline loops: CDR1 SEHNR, CDR2 FQNEAQ (reference sequence). This CDR3 spans 13 amino acids. The chain's CDR3 is CASSLQTDTEAFF. The CDR3 region has the DNA TGTGCCAGCAGCTTACAAACGGATACTGAAGCTTTCTTT.

Only a few counts were recorded for this clone. V is TRBV9 and J is TRBJ1-5; 7 bases are shared with TRBD1. J lost 3 bases, V lost 2 bases, and 5 bases had no gene match. Germline-derived CDR1 and CDR2 are SGDLS and YYNGEE. This CDR3 is built from 15 residues. In nucleotides, the CDR3 is TGTGCCAGCAGCGTGGAGGGGGCGACCAATCAGCCCCAGCATTTT. Amino acid sequence: CASSVEGATNQPQHF.

The genes are TRBV7-2 and TRBJ2-3; either TRBD1 or TRBD2 may supply D (6 bases each). V shed 5 bases and J shed 0 bases, with 9 bases lying between them. The CDR3 runs to 14 residues. Germline CDR1 and CDR2: SGHTA and FQGNSA. CDR3: CASSGGLSTDTQYF. The CDR3 DNA reads as TGTGCCAGCAGCGGGGGGCTCAGCACAGATACGCAGTATTTT. The variable domain in full, completed from reference TRBV7-2 and TRBJ2-3, reads GAGVSQSPSNKVTEKGKDVELRCDPISGHTALYWYRQSLGQGLEFLIYFQGNSAPDKSGLPSDRFSAERTGGSVSTLTIQRTQQEDSAVYLCASSGGLSTDTQYFGPGTRLTVL.

For the CDR3, the DNA is TGTGCCAGCAGCGTTTCCCAGGGGCCTGGAAACACCATATATTTT. Its protein product is CASSVSQGPGNTIYF. This rearrangement joins TRBV9 to TRBJ1-3; TRBD1 is a possible D gene (6 bases). The CDR3 runs to 15 residues. Germline loops: CDR1 SGDLS, CDR2 YYNGEE. V was pared by 2 bases and J by 2 bases, with 11 bases between.

The chain uses TRBV20-1 and TRBJ1-1; 10 bases are shared with TRBD1. There are 15 residues in the CDR3. Germline V lookup: CDR1 DFQATT, CDR2 SNEGSKA (reference sequence). Trimming removed 4 bases from V and 0 bases from J; junction bases left unmatched: 5. For the CDR3, the DNA is TGCAGTGCTATTGACAGGGGGCATATGAACACTGAAGCTTTCTTT. It codes for CSAIDRGHMNTEAFF.

The chain uses TRBV28 and TRBJ1-3; D is unclear. The CDR3 covers 10 residues. Germline V lookup: CDR1 MDHEN, CDR2 SYDVKM. Trimming removed 10 bases at V and 8 bases at J, with 9 bases between. In DNA, the CDR3 is TGTGCCACCGAAGGGTACACCATATATTTT. It is translated as CATEGYTIYF. The full variable domain, rest sourced from reference TRBV28 and TRBJ1-3, is DVKVTQSSRYLVKRTGEKVFLECVQDMDHENMFWYRQDPGLGLRLIYFSYDVKMKEKGDIPEGYSVSREKKERFSLILESASTNQTSMYLCATEGYTIYFGEGSWLTVV.

The rearrangement joins TRBV6-5 to TRBJ1-2; TRBD1 might be the D (5 bases). This CDR3 contains 12 residues. Deletions cut 7 bases from V and 7 bases from J, with 13 bases between. CDR1 and CDR2 (germline): MNHEY, SVGAGI. The CDR3 coding sequence is TGTGCCAGCACCCCCGGGGCGGGTGGCTACACCTTC. This gives the protein CASTPGAGGYTF.

Here the CDR3 reads CASSFSVNTGELFF. CDR3 bases: TGTGCCAGCAGCTTCTCCGTGAACACCGGGGAGCTGTTTTTT. V usage is TRBV7-2 and J usage is TRBJ2-2; D is ambiguous. The germline V gene has CDR1 SGHTA and CDR2 FQGNSA. The CDR3 consists of 14 residues. V dropped 3 bases and J dropped 1 base, with 6 bases sitting between them.

The chain recombines TRBV15 with TRBJ2-5; D not resolved. CDR1 is LNHNV, CDR2 YYDKDF, per germline (reference sequence). V was shortened by 1 base and J by 5 bases, with 5 bases between the two germline ends. CDR3 size: 12 residues. CDR3 bases: TGTGCCACCAGCAGAGTAGACGAGACCCAGTACTTC. Residues: CATSRVDETQYF.

The chain recombines TRBV3-1 (or the pseudogene TRBV3-2) with TRBJ2-1; 7 nucleotides agree with TRBD1. J was trimmed by 2 bases and V by 4 bases; bases with no gene match: 11. The CDR3 covers 17 residues. CDR1 LGHDT and CDR2 YNNKEL come from the germline V gene (reference sequence). In DNA form, the CDR3 reads TGTGCCAGCAGCCCCCCCCGGACAGGACATCCCTACAATGAGCAGTTCTTC. This encodes CASSPPRTGHPYNEQFF.

CDR3 sequence (DNA): TGTGCCAGCAGTTTAGGGGGAAGGGGACTTACAGATACGCAGTATTTT. The encoded protein is CASSLGGRGLTDTQYF. The chain links TRBV27 to TRBJ2-3; tentative D call: TRBD2 (6 bases). Trimming pared 2 bases from V and 3 bases from J, leaving 15 bases between. Per germline, CDR1 MNHEY and CDR2 SMNVEV (reference sequence). The CDR3 extends over 16 amino acids.

The rearrangement links TRBV5-1 to TRBJ1-2, with 8 bases matching TRBD1. V lost 5 bases and J lost 4; bases outside the gene matches: 7. Per the germline V gene, CDR1 is SGHRS and CDR2 is YFSETQ. CDR3 length: 14 residues. As DNA, the CDR3 is TGCGCCAGCAGTCAGGACAGGGAGGTCTATGGCTACACCTTC. This sequence encodes CASSQDREVYGYTF.

V and J are TRBV5-4 and TRBJ2-2, with D maybe TRBD2 (6 bases). Trimming removed 4 bases from V and 1 base from J, with 14 bases in between. CDR1 is SGHNT, CDR2 YYREEE, per germline (reference sequence). The CDR3 is 16 residues long. DNA for the CDR3: TGTGCCAGCAGCCTGGGAGGAGGGCTGAACACCGGGGAGCTGTTTTTT. Protein: CASSLGGGLNTGELFF.

CDR3 region: CASSLVGLGNEQFF. CDR3 coding DNA: TGTGCCAGCAGCTTAGTAGGGCTAGGTAATGAGCAGTTCTTC. J is TRBJ2-1 and V is TRBV7-9, with D unclear. V shed 1 base and J shed 7 bases, with 11 bases lying between them. The CDR3 has 14 residues. Germline CDR1 and CDR2: SEHNR and FQNEAQ (reference sequence).

The J gene is TRBJ2-6, the V gene TRBV30, with D possibly being TRBD1 or TRBD2 (5 bases each). The V end was cut by 4 bases, the J end by 4 bases, with 20 bases between. Germline V gives CDR1 GTSNPN, CDR2 SVGIG (reference sequence). The CDR3 has 17 amino acids. The CDR3 here is CAWIRGPLEAGANVLTF. The CDR3 DNA follows: TGTGCCTGGATTCGGGGACCGCTGGAGGCAGGGGCCAACGTCCTGACTTTC.

V usage is TRBV27 and J usage is TRBJ2-6; D unclear. Germline CDR1 reads MNHEY; CDR2 reads SMNVEV (reference sequence). The CDR3 totals 16 residues. The V gene lost 6 bases and the J gene lost 0 bases, with 12 bases spanning the gap. The CDR3 nucleotides are TGTGCCAGCAGATTTCGGCTAAGCTCTGGGGCCAACGTCCTGACTTTC. Translated, it gives CASRFRLSSGANVLTF.

The chain combines TRBV6-5 with TRBJ2-3, with a weak D call TRBD1 (6 bases). Germline CDR1 is MNHEY and CDR2 is SVGAGI. CDR3 size: 13 residues. V lost 5 bases, J lost 8 bases, and 14 bases lay in between. CDR3 in amino acids: CASSHLEQGTQYF. Written as DNA, the CDR3 is TGTGCCAGCAGTCACTTAGAACAGGGTACGCAGTATTTT.

This chain connects TRBV28 to TRBJ2-7; TRBD1 matches at 7 bases. V was clipped by 3 bases and J by 2 bases; unmatched bases: 4. This CDR3 region has 14 residues. Germline assignment: CDR1 MDHEN and CDR2 SYDVKM. For the CDR3, the DNA is TGTGCCAGCAGTTTCGTAACAGGGGCCTACGAGCAGTACTTC. This codes for CASSFVTGAYEQYF.

The V gene is TRBV7-2, the J gene TRBJ1-1; D might be TRBD1 (6 bases). Trimming removed 0 bases from V and 5 bases from J, with 10 bases in between. Germline CDR1 is SGHTA and CDR2 is FQGNSA. The CDR3 is 14 residues long. The CDR3 DNA reads as TGTGCCAGCAGCTTAGCGCAGGGGATAACTGAAGCTTTCTTT. This encodes CASSLAQGITEAFF.

This clone was picked up one time. The gene calls are TRBV27 and TRBJ2-2; the D is unclear. V dropped 4 bases and J dropped 0 bases, with 0 bases sitting between them. The CDR3 contains 12 residues. Germline lookup yields CDR1 MNHEY and CDR2 SMNVEV (reference sequence). Here the CDR3 DNA reads TGTGCCAGCAGTTCGAACACCGGGGAGCTGTTTTTT. It is translated as CASSSNTGELFF.

The gene calls are TRBV6-5 and TRBJ1-4; D possibly corresponds to TRBD1 (5 bases). CDR1 and CDR2 from the germline V gene are MNHEY and SVGAGI. There are 14 residues in the CDR3. V was pared by 8 bases and J by 0 bases, with 10 bases between. The chain's CDR3 is CASAGDATNEKLFF. CDR3 bases: TGTGCCAGCGCGGGGGACGCAACTAATGAAAAACTGTTTTTT.

J is TRBJ2-7 and V is TRBV7-3; D unresolved. V was cut by 3 bases and J by 6 bases, with 6 bases left in between. The CDR3 spans 11 residues. Germline lookup yields CDR1 SGHTA and CDR2 FQGTGA. The CDR3 bases are TGTGCCAGCAGCTTTGACACCGAGCAGTACTTC. Protein: CASSFDTEQYF.

This sequence joins TRBV5-8 and TRBJ2-2; D is perhaps TRBD1 (6 bases). Germline CDR1 is SGHTS and CDR2 is YDEGEE. CDR3 length: 15 amino acids. Trimming took 1 base from V and 4 from J, leaving 11 bases between them. CDR3: CASSLTGFVTGELFF. The CDR3 bases are TGTGCCAGCAGCTTGACAGGGTTTGTCACCGGGGAGCTGTTTTTT.

V usage is TRBV3-1 (or the pseudogene TRBV3-2) and J usage is TRBJ1-6; D is ambiguous. V gave up 0 bases and J gave up 3 bases, with 15 bases separating them. CDR1 is LGHDT, CDR2 YNNKEL, per germline (reference sequence). The length of the CDR3 is 18 residues. CDR3 sequence: CASSQDLSAYYYNSPLHF. The CDR3 DNA reads as TGTGCCAGCAGCCAAGATCTTTCCGCTTATTACTATAATTCACCCCTCCACTTT.

The chain joins TRBV19 to TRBJ2-7; a weak D match, TRBD2 (6 bases). With 6 bases removed from V and 1 base from J, the gap between germline ends came to 16 bases. Germline V CDR1 and CDR2: LNHDA, SQIVND (reference sequence). This CDR3 is built from 15 residues. The DNA for the CDR3 is TGTGCCAGTAGCAAATTAGCGGATACGTCCTACGAGCAGTACTTC. Translating gives CASSKLADTSYEQYF.

The chain combines TRBV5-4 with TRBJ1-3; D might be TRBD1 (5 bases). In germline, CDR1 is SGHNT, CDR2 YYREEE (reference sequence). The CDR3 loop spans 16 amino acids. Deletions cut 0 bases from V and 1 base from J, with 11 bases between. The CDR3 loop is CASSLAGGVSGNTIYF. CDR3 sequence (DNA): TGTGCCAGCAGCTTGGCCGGAGGGGTTTCTGGAAACACCATATATTTT.

This chain connects TRBV7-2 to TRBJ2-5, with D tentatively TRBD1 (5 bases). The germline V and J ends were trimmed by 5 bases and 5 bases, with 15 bases remaining between them. Looked up from germline, CDR1 is SGHTA and CDR2 is FQGNSA. This CDR3 spans 14 amino acids. CDR3 nucleotide sequence: TGTGCCAGCAGCCCCCAAGGGGTGTGGGAGACCCAGTACTTC. As protein: CASSPQGVWETQYF.

The DNA for the CDR3 is TGTGCCAGCAGCTTAGGGACAGGGGGGAATGAGCAGTTCTTC. Translating it yields CASSLGTGGNEQFF. J is TRBJ2-1 and V is TRBV11-2, with 10 bases lining up with TRBD1. This CDR3 contains 14 residues. Looked up from germline, CDR1 is SGHAT and CDR2 is FQNNGV. The ends lost 1 base at V and 7 bases at J; junction bases unmatched: 1. The entire variable domain, with the rest obtained from reference TRBV11-2 and TRBJ2-1, is as follows: EAGVAQSPRYKIIEKRQSVAFWCNPISGHATLYWYQQILGQGPKLLIQFQNNGVVDDSQLPKDRFSAERLKGVDSTLKIQPAKLEDSAVYLCASSLGTGGNEQFFGPGTRLTVL.

This chain uses TRBV7-7 with TRBJ2-3, with 7 bases lining up with TRBD2. Germline CDR1 is SSHAT and CDR2 is FNYEAQ (reference sequence). The V gene end was trimmed by 2 bases and the J gene end by 8 bases; junction bases not matched to a gene: 10. The CDR3 spans 15 residues. The chain's CDR3 is CASSLKRDPSSTQYF. CDR3 in DNA: TGTGCCAGCAGCTTAAAGCGGGACCCTTCGAGTACGCAGTATTTT.